Listed here are 15 T cell receptor beta chains from one sample, sequenced in a study of blood T cell repertoires in COVID-19. Repertoires were generated with immunoSEQ multiplex PCR, while TCRdb's copy carries only in-frame clones and drops some. The sample has 150,000 to 200,000 clones; about 92% are singletons. The sequenced sample was peripheral blood. The source of these receptors is a woman aged 60 to 75 with COVID-19, enrolled during active disease.

The genes are TRBV5-4 and TRBJ2-7; D is perhaps TRBD1 (6 bases). The ends were cut back, 0 bases at V and 3 bases at J, with 19 bases in the middle. Germline loops: CDR1 SGHNT, CDR2 YYREEE (reference sequence). The CDR3 is made up of 17 amino acids. The CDR3 here is CASSLEGGVGLIYEQYF. CDR3 bases: TGTGCCAGCAGCTTGGAAGGGGGTGTTGGTTTGATCTACGAGCAGTACTTC.

The chain recombines TRBV5-4 with TRBJ1-1, with D possibly matching TRBD1 (5 bases). This CDR3 comprises 13 residues. Trimming shortened V by 4 bases and J by 1 base, and 8 bases separated the two germline ends. CDR1 and CDR2 from the germline V gene are SGHNT and YYREEE (reference sequence). CDR3 bases: TGTGCCAGCAGCCGACAGAAGAACACTGAAGCTTTCTTT. Translating gives CASSRQKNTEAFF.

V is TRBV9 and J is TRBJ2-1; TRBD2 aligns across 8 bases. The germline gives CDR1 SGDLS, CDR2 YYNGEE. The CDR3 is made up of 16 amino acids. With V trimmed by 4 bases and J by 9 bases, 15 bases remained unmatched. The CDR3 region has the DNA TGTGCCAGCAGCCCAACCCCCCGGGGGGGAGTTGGTGAGCAGTTCTTC. Protein sequence: CASSPTPRGGVGEQFF.

The genes are TRBV4-3 and TRBJ1-4; TRBD1 matches 8 bases. The germline V gene encodes CDR1 LGHNA and CDR2 YSLEER. CDR3 length: 14 amino acids. The V gene end was trimmed by 2 bases and the J gene end by 8 bases; junction bases not matched to a gene: 4. The CDR3 bases are TGCGCCAGCAGCCAAACAGGGGGACGCGAAAAACTGTTTTTT. Its protein is CASSQTGGREKLFF.

The chain employs TRBV5-1 and TRBJ2-2; D uncertain. V lost 5 bases and J 3 bases, leaving 11 bases between the germline ends. Germline-derived CDR1 and CDR2 are SGHRS and YFSETQ. CDR3 length: 14 residues. In nucleotides, the CDR3 is TGCGCCAGCAGGGTTTACACCGACACCGGGGAGCTGTTTTTT. Encoded protein: CASRVYTDTGELFF.

This CDR3 is CASSEVTGTGGMNTEAFF. The CDR3 nucleotides are TGTGCCAGCAGTGAAGTCACCGGGACAGGGGGAATGAACACTGAAGCTTTCTTT. J is TRBJ1-1 and V is TRBV6-1; TRBD1 matches at 11 bases. The ends lost 1 base at V and 0 bases at J; junction bases unmatched: 7. The CDR3 has 18 amino acids. Germline lookup yields CDR1 MNHNS and CDR2 SASEGT.

This chain joins TRBV19 and TRBJ2-5; TRBD1 matches at 9 bases. Per the germline V gene, CDR1 is LNHDA and CDR2 is SQIVND (reference sequence). The V gene end was trimmed by 5 bases and the J gene end by 5 bases; junction bases not matched to a gene: 3. CDR3 length equals 13 residues. The CDR3 region has the DNA TGTGCCAGTAGTGCGGGACAGGGCGAGACCCAGTACTTC. This translates into CASSAGQGETQYF.

The V gene is TRBV4-3, the J gene TRBJ1-5; 8 bases map to TRBD1. Per the germline V gene, CDR1 is LGHNA and CDR2 is YSLEER. V dropped 0 bases and J dropped 5; count of bases not matched to a gene: 3. The CDR3 runs to 15 residues. CDR3 region: CASSQDRTGYQPQHF. The CDR3 DNA reads as TGCGCCAGCAGCCAAGACCGGACAGGGTATCAGCCCCAGCATTTT.

The chain combines TRBV5-5 with TRBJ1-4; 7 nucleotides match TRBD1. This CDR3 has 14 amino acids. Germline V gene sequence: CDR1 SGHKS, CDR2 YYEKEE (reference sequence). The J segment lost 3 bases and the V segment lost 2 bases, leaving 1 base of the junction unmatched. DNA for the CDR3: TGTGCCAGCAGCTTTACAGGGGCTAATGAAAAACTGTTTTTT. It encodes CASSFTGANEKLFF.

The chain employs TRBV27 and TRBJ1-2, with D possibly being TRBD1 (5 bases). This CDR3 region has 13 residues. V shed 2 bases and J shed 8 bases, with 12 bases lying between them. CDR1 is MNHEY, CDR2 SMNVEV, per germline (reference sequence). The CDR3 DNA reads TGTGCCAGCAGTTTAGGACAAAGCGGGGGCTACACCTTC. Amino acids: CASSLGQSGGYTF.

This rearrangement joins TRBV5-1 to TRBJ1-2; tentatively, D is TRBD1 (6 bases). Germline CDR1 SGHRS, CDR2 YFSETQ. This CDR3 is 14 amino acids long. With 3 bases removed from V and 3 bases from J, the gap between germline ends came to 12 bases. CDR3 coding DNA: TGCGCCAGCAGCTGGACAGTGGGTGACTATGGCTACACCTTC. Translated, it gives CASSWTVGDYGYTF. The variable domain in full, with the rest retrieved from reference TRBV5-1 and TRBJ1-2, is KAGVTQTPRYLIKTRGQQVTLSCSPISGHRSVSWYQQTPGQGLQFLFEYFSETQRNKGNFPGRFSGRQFSNSRSEMNVSTLELGDSALYLCASSWTVGDYGYTFGSGTRLTVV.

This clone has only one observation. The chain employs TRBV27 and TRBJ1-5; D gene uncertain. The germline gives CDR1 MNHEY, CDR2 SMNVEV (reference sequence). The CDR3 is 13 residues long. V lost 8 bases to trimming and J lost 7 bases, with 15 bases between them. The CDR3 region is CASRFAPGQPQHF. The DNA for the CDR3 is TGTGCCAGCCGGTTTGCCCCCGGGCAGCCCCAGCATTTT.

This chain connects TRBV7-2 to TRBJ1-1, with D possibly being TRBD1 (5 bases). Germline CDR1 SGHTA, CDR2 FQGNSA. This CDR3 spans 13 amino acids. Trimming cost V 4 bases and J 6 bases, with 12 bases left between them. The CDR3 region is CASSSQGSAEAFF. The CDR3 coding sequence is TGTGCCAGCAGCTCTCAGGGATCGGCTGAAGCTTTCTTT.

V is TRBV7-2 and J is TRBJ1-1; D uncertain. The V end lost 5 bases, the J end lost 2 bases, and 18 bases lay between the germline ends. Germline lookup yields CDR1 SGHTA and CDR2 FQGNSA. The CDR3 loop spans 16 amino acids. CDR3 coding DNA: TGTGCCAGCAGCCCACCTAATAGCCGAATAAACACTGAAGCTTTCTTT. Translation: CASSPPNSRINTEAFF. Looking up the rest from reference TRBV7-2 and TRBJ1-1 gives the full variable domain: GAGVSQSPSNKVTEKGKDVELRCDPISGHTALYWYRQSLGQGLEFLIYFQGNSAPDKSGLPSDRFSAERTGGSVSTLTIQRTQQEDSAVYLCASSPPNSRINTEAFFGQGTRLTVV.

This rearrangement joins TRBV12-3 or TRBV12-4 to TRBJ2-5; possible D gene TRBD1, 5 bases. The CDR3 loop spans 13 amino acids. V was cut by 1 base and J by 4 bases, with 7 bases left in between. Written as DNA, the CDR3 is TGTGCCAGCAGTTTAGGGCAGGGAGAGACCCAGTACTTC. The encoded protein is CASSLGQGETQYF.